This T cell receptor (beta chain) is drawn from a study of blood T cell repertoires in COVID-19. V lost 2 bases, J lost 5 bases, and 8 bases stayed unmatched. The germline V gene has CDR1 MNHNS and CDR2 SASEGT. This CDR3 is 15 amino acids long. Here immunoSEQ multiplex PCR was the method, and the copy in TCRdb shows in-frame clones only, minus some. There are around 150,000 clones in the sample; 70% to 90% occur only once, and about a tenth lies in the top ten. The J gene is TRBJ1-1, the V gene TRBV6-1; 7 bases match TRBD1. Source material: peripheral blood. The receptor was derived from a human donor in a cohort sampled during active COVID-19. The CDR3: CASSEIIGTATEAFF. CDR3 DNA sequence: TGTGCCAGCAGTGAAATTATTGGGACAGCTACTGAAGCTTTCTTT.